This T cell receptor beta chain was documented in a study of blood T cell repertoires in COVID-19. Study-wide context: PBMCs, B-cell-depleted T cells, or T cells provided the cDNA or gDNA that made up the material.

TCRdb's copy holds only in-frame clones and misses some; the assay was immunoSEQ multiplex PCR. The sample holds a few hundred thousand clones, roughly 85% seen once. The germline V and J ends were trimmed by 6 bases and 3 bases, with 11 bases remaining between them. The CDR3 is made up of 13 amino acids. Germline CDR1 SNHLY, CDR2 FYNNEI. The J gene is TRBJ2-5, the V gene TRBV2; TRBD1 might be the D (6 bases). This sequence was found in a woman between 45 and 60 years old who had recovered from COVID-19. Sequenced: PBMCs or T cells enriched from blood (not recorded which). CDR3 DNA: TGTGCCAGCAGAGGGACAAGTGAAGAGACCCAGTACTTC. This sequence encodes CASRGTSEETQYF.